Following are 8 T cell receptor beta chains from one sample sequenced in a study of tumor-infiltrating lymphocytes in oesophageal squamous cell carcinoma. TCRdb itself ran the PCR reads through MiXCR, one entry per CDR3 protein. Of 20,000 to 25,000 distinct CDR3 sequences listed, approximately 37% are singletons. The sequenced sample consisted of esophageal tumor tissue. The receptors here all came from a female donor with esophageal squamous cell carcinoma.

This chain joins TRBV10-2 and TRBJ2-7; weak D call: TRBD1 (5 bases). This CDR3 has 13 amino acids. The V end was cut by 8 bases, the J end by 3 bases, with 14 bases between. CDR1 and CDR2 (germline): WSHSY, SAAADI. The CDR3 sequence is CASAPGSLYEQYF. The CDR3 DNA is TGCGCCAGCGCCCCAGGGTCTCTCTACGAGCAGTACTTC.

The rearrangement uses TRBV10-1 and TRBJ2-1; D is ambiguous. CDR1 and CDR2 from the germline V gene are WNHNN and SYGVQD (reference sequence). The CDR3 runs to 13 residues. Trimming took off 3 bases at V and 4 bases at J, with 7 bases between the two ends. The CDR3 bases are TGCGCCAGCAGTGAATTCAGATACAATGAGCAGTTCTTC. Residues: CASSEFRYNEQFF.

This clonotype was detected many times. This may be a read error: a much more frequent sequence differs by one nucleotide. The V and J genes are TRBV7-9 and TRBJ2-7, with 7 bases matching TRBD2. The DNA end is more similar to TRBJ2-1, so the J call may be wrong. CDR1 is SEHNR, CDR2 FQNEAQ, per germline (reference sequence). The CDR3 consists of 16 residues. CDR3 DNA sequence: TGTGCCAGCAGCTTAGCGACTAGCCCCACCCGGGAGACCCAGTTCTTC. Translation: CASSLATSPTRETQFF.

V is TRBV7-6 and J is TRBJ2-7; 12 bases map to TRBD2. Near its end, the DNA agrees better with TRBJ2-5, so the J call may be wrong. The CDR3 contains 19 residues. CDR1 and CDR2 (germline): SGHVS, FNYEAQ. CDR3 amino acids: CASSLSLWTSGANKETQYF. The CDR3 DNA sequence: TGTGCCAGCAGCTTAAGTTTATGGACTAGCGGGGCGAACAAAGAGACCCAGTACTTC.

This clonotype has just a few counts. This chain links TRBV7-8 with TRBJ2-3, with TRBD1 matching 8 bases. V lost 1 base to trimming and J lost 5 bases; unmatched junction nucleotides: 8. Per germline, CDR1 SGHVS and CDR2 FQNEAQ. CDR3 length: 16 amino acids. For the CDR3, the DNA is TGTGCCAGCAGCTTAGAAGGCAGGGGGCTCGGAGATACGCAGTATTTT. Translated, it gives CASSLEGRGLGDTQYF.

This clonotype was observed at least ten times. V usage is TRBV28 and J usage is TRBJ2-7; no clear D gene. V was clipped by 5 bases and J by 3 bases, with 14 bases between them. The CDR3 loop spans 14 amino acids. The V gene's germline CDR1 is MDHEN and CDR2 SYDVKM. CDR3 in amino acids: CASSDANRNYEQYF. The CDR3 DNA follows: TGTGCCAGCAGTGATGCTAACAGAAACTACGAGCAGTACTTC.

This clonotype came up a few times. The gene calls are TRBV5-6 and TRBJ2-7; a possible D gene is TRBD2 (7 bases). Germline CDR1 SGHDT, CDR2 YYEEEE. There are 15 residues in the CDR3. The V end lost 5 bases, the J end lost 5 bases, and 20 bases lay between the germline ends. The CDR3 DNA is TGTGCCAGCAGTTTCGGTCTAGGGGGGGGTCACGAGCAGTACTTC. This sequence encodes CASSFGLGGGHEQYF.

The table lists this clonotype with a few counts. The V call is TRBV7-2, the J call TRBJ2-1; 12 bases align to TRBD2. Per germline, CDR1 SGHTA and CDR2 FQGNSA. The ends lost 4 bases at V and 5 bases at J; junction bases unmatched: 21. CDR3 length: 21 amino acids. The CDR3 reads CASSSTSRLAGVRLWDNEQFF. CDR3 nucleotide sequence: TGTGCCAGCAGCTCAACAAGTCGACTAGCGGGAGTACGGTTGTGGGACAATGAGCAGTTCTTC.